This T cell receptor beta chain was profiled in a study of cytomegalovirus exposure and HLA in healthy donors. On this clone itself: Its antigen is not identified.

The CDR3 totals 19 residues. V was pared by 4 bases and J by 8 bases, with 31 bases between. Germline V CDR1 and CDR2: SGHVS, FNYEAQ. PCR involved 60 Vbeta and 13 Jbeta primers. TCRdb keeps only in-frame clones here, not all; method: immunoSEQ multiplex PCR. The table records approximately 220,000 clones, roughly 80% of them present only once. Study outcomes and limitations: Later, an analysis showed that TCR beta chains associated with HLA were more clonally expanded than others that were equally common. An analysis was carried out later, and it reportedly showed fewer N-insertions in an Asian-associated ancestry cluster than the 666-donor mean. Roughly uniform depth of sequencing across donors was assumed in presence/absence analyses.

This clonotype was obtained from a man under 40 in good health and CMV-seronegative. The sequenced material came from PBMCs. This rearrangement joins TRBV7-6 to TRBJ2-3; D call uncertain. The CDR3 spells CASSSRPEQADFILSTQYF. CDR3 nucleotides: TGTGCCAGCAGCTCCCGTCCGGAGCAAGCAGATTTTATATTAAGTACGCAGTATTTT.